A selection of T cell receptor beta chains follows, all from one sample in a study of shared clonotypes between healthy human individuals. The assay was immunoSEQ multiplex PCR, and TCRdb's table has in-frame clones only and misses some. The repertoire consists of more than 2 million clones, with approximately 96% occurring once and the leading ten covering more than 0.1%. Sequencing input: naive CD4+ T cells sorted from blood. These receptors all stem from a man aged 18 to 29 in good health. CDR3s include the opening cysteine and the closing phenylalanine or tryptophan.

v_gene,j_gene,CDR3aa
TRBV7-2,TRBJ2-5,CASSLGQGAETQYF
TRBV19,TRBJ1-1,CASSIAAGRGTTEAFF
TRBV6-6,TRBJ2-7,CASTKGNLYEQYF
TRBV11-2,TRBJ1-6,CASSDRDKNNSPLHF
TRBV29-1,TRBJ1-6,CSVDYLGPRPLHF
TRBV6-6,TRBJ1-1,CASSRQSGTGNPEAFF
TRBV4-1,TRBJ2-3,CASSQEQASTDTQYF
TRBV19,TRBJ2-3,CASSIGTSGTDTQYF
TRBV4-3,TRBJ2-7,CASSQETSGGREQYF
TRBV30,TRBJ2-3,CAWSLSRTSGRSADTQYF
TRBV7-7,TRBJ2-5,CASSALAGAQETQYF
TRBV7-2,TRBJ2-1,CASTLGVSNEQFF
TRBV18,TRBJ1-3,CASSGGLAGNTIYF
TRBV7-2,TRBJ2-7,CASSLTGGSSYEQYF
TRBV9,TRBJ1-5,CASSVDRGGPQHF
TRBV6-5,TRBJ1-5,CASRQGGGNQPQHF
TRBV5-1,TRBJ1-1,CASSSQGTEAFF
TRBV18,TRBJ1-3,CASSPPSVGNTIYF
TRBV5-6,TRBJ1-1,CASSPRQWGNTEAFF
TRBV30,TRBJ2-7,CAWSAQSDGQSYF
TRBV19,TRBJ2-7,CASRPGAESSYEQYF
TRBV30,TRBJ1-6,CACDRGPPLHF
TRBV6-5,TRBJ2-7,CASNLSGRGTHEQYF
TRBV5-1,TRBJ1-5,CASSLDGPVGQPQHF
TRBV7-2,TRBJ2-5,CASSLDRRETQYF
TRBV5-1,TRBJ1-6,CASSPTGEGGSPLHF
TRBV28,TRBJ2-2,CASNTPWALGNTGELFF
TRBV28,TRBJ2-7,CASGDPAHF
TRBV27,TRBJ1-2,CASSPRSNYGYTF
TRBV4-3,TRBJ2-5,CASSQRWQGPETQYF
TRBV5-4,TRBJ2-5,CASSFGVGKTQYF
TRBV9,TRBJ2-1,CASSVGRGYNEQFF
TRBV5-6,TRBJ1-1,CASSLGGSVNTEAFF
TRBV5-1,TRBJ2-7,CASSGTGGRNSYEQYF
TRBV11-2,TRBJ2-5,CASSSLQETQYF
TRBV5-1,TRBJ2-1,CASSSGTGGNNEQFF
TRBV5-6,TRBJ2-7,CASSLGANSHYEQYF
TRBV9,TRBJ2-2,CASSSRDYHTGELFF
TRBV5-1,TRBJ2-1,CASSFRGDYNEQFF
TRBV6-1,TRBJ1-2,CASSERGRGRVYGYTF
TRBV4-1,TRBJ1-1,CASSPLAGISTEAFF
TRBV10-3,TRBJ2-1,CAISDTSGRNEQFF
TRBV5-3,TRBJ1-1,CARSHKTGGNTEAFF
TRBV6-1,TRBJ2-2,CASSVFDLTTNTGELFF
TRBV6-1,TRBJ2-5,CASSEPTWGVWETQYF
TRBV5-1,TRBJ2-7,CASSLGRDKSYEQYF
TRBV5-1,TRBJ2-5,CASWDGPGETQYF
TRBV5-6,TRBJ2-2,CASSWGPQGNTGELFF
TRBV11-2,TRBJ2-4,CASSPGLAWAKNIQYF
TRBV9,TRBJ2-3,CASSVAVSLAGSTDTQYF
TRBV18,TRBJ2-3,CASSPSVADTQYF
TRBV29-1,TRBJ2-1,CSVPGQGMRTSGGSSYNEQFF
TRBV5-1,TRBJ1-1,CASSLEGVPNTEAFF
TRBV6-1,TRBJ1-5,CASSEQDWVGNQPQHF
TRBV9,TRBJ2-7,CASSVAPRGDYEQYF
TRBV18,TRBJ1-6,CASSLGASPLHF
TRBV15,TRBJ1-2,CATSRDRVVGYTF